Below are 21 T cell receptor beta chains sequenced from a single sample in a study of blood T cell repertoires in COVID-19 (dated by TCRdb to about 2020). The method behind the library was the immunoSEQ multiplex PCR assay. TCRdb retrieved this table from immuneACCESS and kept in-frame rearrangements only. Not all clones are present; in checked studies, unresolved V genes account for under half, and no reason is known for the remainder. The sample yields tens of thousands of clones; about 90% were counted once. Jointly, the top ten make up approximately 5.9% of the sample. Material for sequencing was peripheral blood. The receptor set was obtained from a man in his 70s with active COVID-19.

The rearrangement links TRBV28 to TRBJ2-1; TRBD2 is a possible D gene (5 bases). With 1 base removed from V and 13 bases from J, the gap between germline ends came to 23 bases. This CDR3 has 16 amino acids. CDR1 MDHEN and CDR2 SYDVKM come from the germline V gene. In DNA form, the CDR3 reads TGTGCCAGCAGTTTATCGGGGATAATTAGCAATAGATTACAGTTCTTC. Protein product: CASSLSGIISNRLQFF. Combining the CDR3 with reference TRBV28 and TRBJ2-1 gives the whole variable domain DVKVTQSSRYLVKRTGEKVFLECVQDMDHENMFWYRQDPGLGLRLIYFSYDVKMKEKGDIPEGYSVSREKKERFSLILESASTNQTSMYLCASSLSGIISNRLQFFGPGTRLTVL.

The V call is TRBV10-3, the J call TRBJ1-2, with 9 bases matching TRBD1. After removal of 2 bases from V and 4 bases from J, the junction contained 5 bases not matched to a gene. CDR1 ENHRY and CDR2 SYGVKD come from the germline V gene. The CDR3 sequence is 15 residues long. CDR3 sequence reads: CAISEGQGKGYGYTF. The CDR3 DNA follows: TGTGCCATCAGTGAGGGACAGGGGAAGGGCTATGGCTACACCTTC.

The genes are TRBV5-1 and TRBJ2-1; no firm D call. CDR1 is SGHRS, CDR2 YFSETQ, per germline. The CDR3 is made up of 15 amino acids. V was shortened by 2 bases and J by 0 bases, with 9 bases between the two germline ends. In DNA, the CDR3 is TGCGCCAGCAGCTTCGACGGGTACTCCTACAATGAGCAGTTCTTC. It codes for CASSFDGYSYNEQFF.

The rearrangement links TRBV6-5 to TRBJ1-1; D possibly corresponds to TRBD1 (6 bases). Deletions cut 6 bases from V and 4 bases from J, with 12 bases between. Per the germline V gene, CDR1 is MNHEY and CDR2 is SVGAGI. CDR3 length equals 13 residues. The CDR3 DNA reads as TGTGCCAGCAGCCAAGGGGGTGGCACTGAAGCTTTCTTT. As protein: CASSQGGGTEAFF.

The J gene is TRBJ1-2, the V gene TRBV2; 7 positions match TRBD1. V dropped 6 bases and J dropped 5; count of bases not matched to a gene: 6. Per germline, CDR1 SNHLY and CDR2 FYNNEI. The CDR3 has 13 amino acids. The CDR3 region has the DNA TGTGCCAGCAGAGGGACAGTCAAGTATGGCTACACCTTC. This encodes CASRGTVKYGYTF. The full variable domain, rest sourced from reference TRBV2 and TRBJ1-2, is EPEVTQTPSHQVTQMGQEVILRCVPISNHLYFYWYRQILGQKVEFLVSFYNNEISEKSEIFDDQFSVERPDGSNFTLKIRSTKLEDSAMYFCASRGTVKYGYTFGSGTRLTVV.

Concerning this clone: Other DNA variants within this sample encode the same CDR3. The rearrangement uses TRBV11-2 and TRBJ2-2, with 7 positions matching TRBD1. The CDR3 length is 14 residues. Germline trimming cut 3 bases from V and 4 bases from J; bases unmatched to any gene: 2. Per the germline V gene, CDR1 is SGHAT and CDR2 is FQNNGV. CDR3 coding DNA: TGTGCCAGCAGCTTGGGACAGATCACCGGGGAGCTGTTTTTT. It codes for CASSLGQITGELFF.

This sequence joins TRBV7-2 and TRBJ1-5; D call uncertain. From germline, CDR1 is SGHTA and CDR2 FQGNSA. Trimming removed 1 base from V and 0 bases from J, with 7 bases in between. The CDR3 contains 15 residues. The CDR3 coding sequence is TGTGCCAGCAGCTTAGGGGCAGTTAGCAATCAGCCCCAGCATTTT. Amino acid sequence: CASSLGAVSNQPQHF.

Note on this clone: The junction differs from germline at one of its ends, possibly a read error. The CDR3 nucleotides read TGTGCTTGGACGGCCGTAAGGACAGGGACCTCTGGAAACACCATATATTTT. Its protein product is CAWTAVRTGTSGNTIYF. The chain uses TRBV30 and TRBJ1-3; 8 bases align to TRBD1. CDR1 and CDR2 from the germline V gene are GTSNPN and SVGIG (reference sequence). This CDR3 comprises 17 residues.

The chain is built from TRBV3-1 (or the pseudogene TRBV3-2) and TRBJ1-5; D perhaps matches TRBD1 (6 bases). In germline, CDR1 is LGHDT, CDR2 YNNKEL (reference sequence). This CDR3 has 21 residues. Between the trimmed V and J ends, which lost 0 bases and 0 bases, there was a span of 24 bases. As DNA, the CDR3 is TGTGCCAGCAGCCAAGATCGAACCTGGGGTCCTGGACAGTATAGCAATCAGCCCCAGCATTTT. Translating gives CASSQDRTWGPGQYSNQPQHF.

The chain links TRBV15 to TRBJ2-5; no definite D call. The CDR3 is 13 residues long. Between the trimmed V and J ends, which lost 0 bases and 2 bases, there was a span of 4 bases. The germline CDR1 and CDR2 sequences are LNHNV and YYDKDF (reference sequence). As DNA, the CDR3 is TGTGCCACCAGCAGAGATATTCAAGAGACCCAGTACTTC. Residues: CATSRDIQETQYF. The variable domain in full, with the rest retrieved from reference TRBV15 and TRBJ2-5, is DAMVIQNPRYQVTQFGKPVTLSCSQTLNHNVMYWYQQKSSQAPKLLFHYYDKDFNNEADTPDNFQSRRPNTSFCFLDIRSPGLGDTAMYLCATSRDIQETQYFGPGTRLLVL.

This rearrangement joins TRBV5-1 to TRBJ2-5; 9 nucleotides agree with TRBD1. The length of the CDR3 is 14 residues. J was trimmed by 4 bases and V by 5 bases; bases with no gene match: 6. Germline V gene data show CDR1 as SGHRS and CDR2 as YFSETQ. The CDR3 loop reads CASRRGGQGETQYF. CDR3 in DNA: TGCGCCAGCAGGAGGGGGGGACAGGGAGAGACCCAGTACTTC.

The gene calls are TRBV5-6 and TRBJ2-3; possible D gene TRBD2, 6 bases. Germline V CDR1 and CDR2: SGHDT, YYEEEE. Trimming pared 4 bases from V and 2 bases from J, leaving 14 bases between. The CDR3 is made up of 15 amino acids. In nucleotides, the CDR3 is TGTGCCAGCAGCGGGGGACTCCAAGTCACAGATACGCAGTATTTT. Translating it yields CASSGGLQVTDTQYF.

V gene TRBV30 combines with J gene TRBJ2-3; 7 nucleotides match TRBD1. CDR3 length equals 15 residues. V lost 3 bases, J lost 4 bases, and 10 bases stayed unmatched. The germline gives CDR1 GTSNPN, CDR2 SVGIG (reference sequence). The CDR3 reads CAWRLDRVIADTQYF. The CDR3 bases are TGTGCCTGGAGGTTAGACAGGGTGATCGCAGATACGCAGTATTTT.

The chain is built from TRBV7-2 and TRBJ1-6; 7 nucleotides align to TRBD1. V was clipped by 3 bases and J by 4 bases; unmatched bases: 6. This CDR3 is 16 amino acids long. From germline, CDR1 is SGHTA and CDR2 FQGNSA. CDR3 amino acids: CASSFPGQPYNSPLHF. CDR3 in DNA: TGTGCCAGCAGCTTCCCGGGACAGCCGTATAATTCACCCCTCCACTTT.

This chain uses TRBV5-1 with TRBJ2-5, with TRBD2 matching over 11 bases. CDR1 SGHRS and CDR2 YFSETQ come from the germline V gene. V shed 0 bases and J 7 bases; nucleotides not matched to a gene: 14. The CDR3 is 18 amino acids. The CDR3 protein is CASSLVSGLAGRGVTQYF. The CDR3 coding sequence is TGCGCCAGCAGCTTGGTATCAGGACTAGCGGGCCGGGGTGTGACCCAGTACTTC.

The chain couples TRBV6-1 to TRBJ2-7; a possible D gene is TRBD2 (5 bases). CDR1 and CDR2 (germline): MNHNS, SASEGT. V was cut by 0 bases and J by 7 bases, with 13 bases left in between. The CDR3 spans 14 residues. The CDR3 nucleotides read TGTGCCAGCAGTGAAGCGGTGATCTCGGGGGAGCAGTACTTC. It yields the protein CASSEAVISGEQYF.

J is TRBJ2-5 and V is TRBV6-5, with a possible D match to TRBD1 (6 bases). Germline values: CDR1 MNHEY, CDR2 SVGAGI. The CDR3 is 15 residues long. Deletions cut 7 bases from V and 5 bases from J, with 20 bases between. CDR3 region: CASTWSAGVEETQYF. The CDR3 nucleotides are TGTGCCAGCACTTGGAGCGCAGGGGTGGAGGAGACCCAGTACTTC.

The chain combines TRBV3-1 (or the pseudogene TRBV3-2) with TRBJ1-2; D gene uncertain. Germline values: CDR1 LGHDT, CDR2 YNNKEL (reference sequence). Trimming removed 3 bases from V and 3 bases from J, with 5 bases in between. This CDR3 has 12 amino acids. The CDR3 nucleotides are TGTGCCAGCAGCCAGGGCGACTATGGCTACACCTTC. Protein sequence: CASSQGDYGYTF.

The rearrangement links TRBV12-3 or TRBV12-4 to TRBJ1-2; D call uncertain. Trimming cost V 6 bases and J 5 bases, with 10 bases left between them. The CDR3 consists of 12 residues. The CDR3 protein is CASSQVLYGYTF. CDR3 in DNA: TGTGCCAGCAGCCAGGTGCTGTATGGCTACACCTTC.

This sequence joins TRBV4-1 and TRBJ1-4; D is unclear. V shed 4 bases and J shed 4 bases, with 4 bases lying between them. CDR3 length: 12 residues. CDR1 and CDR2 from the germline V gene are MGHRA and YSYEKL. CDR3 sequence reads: CASSPNNEKLFF. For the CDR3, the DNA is TGCGCCAGCAGCCCAAATAATGAAAAACTGTTTTTT.

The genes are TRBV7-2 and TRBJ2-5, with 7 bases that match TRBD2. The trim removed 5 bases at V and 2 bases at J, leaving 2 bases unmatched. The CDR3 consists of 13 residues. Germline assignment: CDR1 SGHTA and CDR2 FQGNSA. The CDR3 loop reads CASSRGVQETQYF. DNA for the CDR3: TGTGCCAGCAGCCGGGGGGTACAAGAGACCCAGTACTTC. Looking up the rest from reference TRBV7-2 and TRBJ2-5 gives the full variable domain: GAGVSQSPSNKVTEKGKDVELRCDPISGHTALYWYRQSLGQGLEFLIYFQGNSAPDKSGLPSDRFSAERTGGSVSTLTIQRTQQEDSAVYLCASSRGVQETQYFGPGTRLLVL.